The 10 T cell receptor beta chains below come from one sample, sequenced in a study of blood T cell repertoires in COVID-19. The repertoire was sequenced with immunoSEQ multiplex PCR; TCRdb's copy has only in-frame clones and lacks some. Of some 330,000 clones listed, roughly 90% are singletons. Sequencing was carried out using PBMCs or T cells enriched from blood (not recorded which). The receptors derive from a woman aged 25 to 39 who had recovered from COVID-19.

V usage is TRBV6-4 and J usage is TRBJ2-3; maybe TRBD2 (7 bases). V lost 7 bases, J lost 0 bases, and 17 bases lay in between. There are 16 residues in the CDR3. Germline V gene lookup returns CDR1 MRHNA and CDR2 SNTAGT. The CDR3 reads CASTPYGGASTDTQYF. CDR3 DNA: TGTGCCAGCACTCCATATGGGGGGGCGAGCACAGATACGCAGTATTTT.

The rearrangement joins TRBV6-1 to TRBJ2-2; 15 positions match TRBD2. CDR3 size: 21 residues. Germline V gives CDR1 MNHNS, CDR2 SASEGT. Unmatched junction bases numbered 10, after V lost 1 base and J lost 1 base. The DNA for the CDR3 is TGTGCCAGCAGTGAAGACAGGGCCGGACTAGCGGGAGGGCTGAACACCGGGGAGCTGTTTTTT. This translates into CASSEDRAGLAGGLNTGELFF.

This chain connects TRBV5-5 to TRBJ1-1; a possible D gene is TRBD1 (5 bases). The CDR3 consists of 17 residues. Germline CDR1 reads SGHKS; CDR2 reads YYEKEE (reference sequence). Trimming shortened V by 0 bases and J by 0 bases, and 15 bases separated the two germline ends. The CDR3 nucleotides are TGTGCCAGCAGCTTGGCTCCCGGACGGACAATGAACACTGAAGCTTTCTTT. Protein: CASSLAPGRTMNTEAFF.

V gene TRBV29-1 combines with J gene TRBJ1-3; 11 bases agree with TRBD1. The CDR3 contains 18 residues. After removal of 6 bases from V and 0 bases from J, the junction contained 13 bases not matched to a gene. CDR1 is SQVTM, CDR2 ANQGSEA, per germline. CDR3 protein: CSVQMSRDRGISGNTIYF. DNA of the CDR3: TGCAGCGTCCAAATGTCCCGGGACAGGGGGATCTCTGGAAACACCATATATTTT.

The chain recombines TRBV5-1 with TRBJ2-2; D is uncertain. Per the germline V gene, CDR1 is SGHRS and CDR2 is YFSETQ. The CDR3 runs to 14 residues. Trimming took off 4 bases at V and 3 bases at J, with 10 bases between the two ends. The CDR3 reads CASSPQLHTGELFF. The CDR3 DNA reads as TGCGCCAGCAGCCCGCAGTTGCACACCGGGGAGCTGTTTTTT.

This chain links TRBV2 with TRBJ1-2; D gene unclear. The CDR3 length is 14 residues. In germline, CDR1 is SNHLY, CDR2 FYNNEI. V lost 3 bases and J 1 base, leaving 9 bases between the germline ends. CDR3 protein: CASSDTARNYGYTF. The DNA for the CDR3 is TGTGCCAGCAGTGACACCGCGCGTAACTATGGCTACACCTTC.

This chain joins TRBV14 and TRBJ2-7; 8 bases map to TRBD1. The CDR3 is 17 residues long. J lost 2 bases, V lost 2 bases, and 11 bases had no gene match. Germline V gene data show CDR1 as SGHDN and CDR2 as FVKESK. Here the CDR3 DNA reads TGTGCCAGCAGCCAATATCCACAGGACAGGGCTACCTACGAGCAGTACTTC. Its translation: CASSQYPQDRATYEQYF.

CDR3 nucleotides: TGTGCCACCAGCAGAATAAGACAGGAACTTAATGAAAAACTGTTTTTT. Amino acids: CATSRIRQELNEKLFF. The chain combines TRBV15 with TRBJ1-4; tentatively, D is TRBD1 (6 bases). V was pared by 2 bases and J by 4 bases, with 14 bases between. Germline V lookup: CDR1 LNHNV, CDR2 YYDKDF (reference sequence). CDR3 length: 16 amino acids.

The rearrangement links TRBV9 to TRBJ2-7, with 9 bases lining up with TRBD1. J was trimmed by 5 bases and V by 5 bases; bases with no gene match: 11. Germline V CDR1 and CDR2: SGDLS, YYNGEE. The CDR3 extends over 15 amino acids. Written as DNA, the CDR3 is TGTGCCAGCAGTCTTGGGACAGGGTACGCCCACGAGCAGTACTTC. It translates to CASSLGTGYAHEQYF.

This chain links TRBV6-5 with TRBJ1-1; D is ambiguous. V was clipped by 2 bases and J by 0 bases, with 10 bases between them. There are 15 residues in the CDR3. The germline CDR1 and CDR2 sequences are MNHEY and SVGAGI. The CDR3 reads CASSYGATLNTEAFF. CDR3 in DNA: TGTGCCAGCAGTTACGGTGCCACACTGAACACTGAAGCTTTCTTT.